The 23 T cell receptor beta chains presented below share a single source sample, sequenced in a study of T cell repertoires in cytomegalovirus infection. TCRdb analysed the reads with MiXCR anew, one entry per CDR3 protein. This table holds roughly 500,000 distinct CDR3 sequences, around 30% found once. No antigen is known for these receptors. The sample consisted of cultured PBMCs, taken from culture after CMV antigen stimulation. Every receptor here comes from a human donor in good health (CMV status not recorded). Some clones in this sample may be carry-over from other donors' samples.

In this sample, this clonotype turned up a few times. V gene TRBV7-9 combines with J gene TRBJ1-4; 8 bases line up with TRBD1. V lost 5 bases and J lost 8; bases outside the gene matches: 7. Looked up from germline, CDR1 is SEHNR and CDR2 is FQNEAQ (reference sequence). The CDR3 covers 14 residues. The CDR3 spells CASSQQGVGEKLFF. The CDR3 region has the DNA TGTGCCAGCAGCCAACAGGGGGTCGGCGAAAAACTGTTTTTT.

CDR3 in DNA: TGTGCCAGCTCGACAGGGGGATACACTGAAGCTTTCTTT. Its translation: CASSTGGYTEAFF. The chain has TRBV25-1 and TRBJ1-1, with 9 bases identical to TRBD1. The CDR3 is 13 amino acids. The V and J ends lost 8 bases and 3 bases, in that order; junction bases with no gene match: 4. Looked up from germline, CDR1 is MGHDK and CDR2 is SYGVNS.

The genes are TRBV28 and TRBJ2-7; D is possibly TRBD2 (6 bases). V dropped 5 bases and J dropped 2 bases, with 13 bases sitting between them. The length of the CDR3 is 14 residues. CDR1 and CDR2 (germline): MDHEN, SYDVKM. As DNA, the CDR3 is TGTGCCAGCAGTGTCGCCCCGGGGGCCTACGAGCAGTACTTC. It codes for CASSVAPGAYEQYF.

V gene TRBV28 combines with J gene TRBJ2-7; 7 bases map to TRBD1. The CDR3 covers 13 residues. V lost 6 bases to trimming and J lost 7 bases; unmatched junction nucleotides: 9. Germline CDR1 MDHEN, CDR2 SYDVKM. CDR3 in amino acids: CASSLTGVGEQYF. CDR3 DNA sequence: TGTGCCAGCAGCCTAACAGGGGTGGGGGAGCAGTACTTC.

The rearrangement joins TRBV30 to TRBJ2-1; D is unclear. V was shortened by 4 bases and J by 2 bases, with 9 bases between the two germline ends. This CDR3 region has 13 residues. Germline values: CDR1 GTSNPN, CDR2 SVGIG (reference sequence). The CDR3 is CAWKSQTYNEQFF. In DNA form, the CDR3 reads TGTGCCTGGAAATCACAGACCTACAATGAGCAGTTCTTC.

A few counts support this clonotype. V gene TRBV20-1 combines with J gene TRBJ2-7, with D tentatively TRBD2 (5 bases). The length of the CDR3 is 14 residues. Trimming took off 3 bases at V and 2 bases at J, with 14 bases between the two ends. CDR1 and CDR2 (germline): DFQATT, SNEGSKA (reference sequence). CDR3 in amino acids: CSASTSQRPYEQYF. The CDR3 DNA sequence: TGCAGTGCTAGTACATCTCAGCGGCCCTACGAGCAGTACTTC.

J is TRBJ1-1 and V is TRBV6-6; D is unresolved. Trimming stripped 0 bases from V and 6 bases from J, with 14 bases between. This CDR3 spans 15 amino acids. Germline values: CDR1 MNHNY, CDR2 SVGAGI (reference sequence). The CDR3 coding sequence is TGTGCCAGCAGTTACTCCCGCCTCGGAATCGCTGAAGCTTTCTTT. Encoded protein: CASSYSRLGIAEAFF.

This clonotype was seen only a few times. This chain joins TRBV9 and TRBJ2-5; 14 positions agree with TRBD2. Germline V gene lookup returns CDR1 SGDLS and CDR2 YYNGEE. The junction had 3 bases not matched to a gene; V was cut back by 0 bases and J by 2 bases. This CDR3 comprises 17 residues. The CDR3 here is CASSVGLAGGPQETQYF. CDR3 nucleotides: TGTGCCAGCAGCGTAGGACTAGCGGGAGGGCCGCAAGAGACCCAGTACTTC.

CDR3 region: CASSYPAGRGDYIQYF. In DNA, the CDR3 is TGTGCCAGCAGTTACCCCGCCGGGAGGGGAGATTACATTCAGTACTTC. This chain joins TRBV6-2 or TRBV6-3 and TRBJ2-4; 8 bases align to TRBD2. The ends lost 2 bases at V and 8 bases at J; junction bases unmatched: 11. This CDR3 has 16 residues. Germline V gives CDR1 MNHEY, CDR2 SVGEGT.

The genes are TRBV4-1 and TRBJ2-1; tentatively, D is TRBD2 (6 bases). This CDR3 is 15 amino acids long. The V gene lost 1 base and the J gene lost 3 bases, with 10 bases spanning the gap. The V gene's germline CDR1 is MGHRA and CDR2 YSYEKL. Here the CDR3 reads CASSQVGGVYNEQFF. The CDR3 region has the DNA TGCGCCAGCAGCCAAGTGGGGGGAGTCTACAATGAGCAGTTCTTC.

The rearrangement joins TRBV7-9 to TRBJ2-5; tentatively, D is TRBD2 (6 bases). The germline V and J ends were trimmed by 5 bases and 3 bases, with 13 bases remaining between them. Germline V gene sequence: CDR1 SEHNR, CDR2 FQNEAQ (reference sequence). The CDR3 has 14 residues. The CDR3 reads CASSPYTGEETQYF. CDR3 in DNA: TGTGCCAGCAGCCCATACACGGGAGAAGAGACCCAGTACTTC.

This clonotype was seen just once. The chain recombines TRBV25-1 with TRBJ2-5, with D unresolved. V was shortened by 11 bases and J by 5 bases, with 15 bases between the two germline ends. This CDR3 has 12 residues. CDR1 is MGHDK and CDR2 is SYGVNS in the germline V gene. CDR3 nucleotide sequence: TGTGCCTCACTGGGCAACGGGGAGACCCAGTACTTC. The encoded protein is CASLGNGETQYF.

The J gene is TRBJ2-7, the V gene TRBV7-6; 9 bases map to TRBD2. The CDR3 loop spans 14 amino acids. With V trimmed by 1 base and J by 3 bases, 1 base remained unmatched. Germline-derived CDR1 and CDR2 are SGHVS and FNYEAQ. For the CDR3, the DNA is TGTGCCAGCAGCTTAGGAGCGGGAGGCTACGAGCAGTACTTC. Protein sequence: CASSLGAGGYEQYF.

This clonotype was counted a few times. The chain recombines TRBV6-6 with TRBJ1-2, with D hard to call. Trimming took off 2 bases at V and 2 bases at J, with 9 bases between the two ends. This CDR3 is built from 14 residues. Per the germline V gene, CDR1 is MNHNY and CDR2 is SVGAGI (reference sequence). CDR3 region: CASSYVQANYGYTF. DNA of the CDR3: TGTGCCAGCAGTTACGTGCAGGCGAACTATGGCTACACCTTC.

This clonotype occurred a few times. V gene TRBV19 combines with J gene TRBJ2-1; D is possibly TRBD1 (5 bases). The length of the CDR3 is 13 residues. Germline assignment: CDR1 LNHDA and CDR2 SQIVND (reference sequence). Trimming shortened V by 3 bases and J by 4 bases, and 7 bases separated the two germline ends. The CDR3 sequence: CASSIDRYNEQFF. CDR3 coding DNA: TGTGCCAGTAGTATTGACAGATACAATGAGCAGTTCTTC.

J is TRBJ2-7 and V is TRBV7-8; 10 bases match TRBD1. Germline V gene data show CDR1 as SGHVS and CDR2 as FQNEAQ. The CDR3 length is 16 residues. V was clipped by 3 bases and J by 3 bases; unmatched bases: 8. The CDR3 is CASSFRFGTGDYEQYF. The CDR3 nucleotides are TGTGCCAGCAGCTTTCGCTTCGGGACAGGGGACTACGAGCAGTACTTC.

Only a few counts were recorded for this clonotype. This sequence joins TRBV20-1 and TRBJ1-4; 9 bases agree with TRBD1. V gave up 3 bases and J gave up 5 bases; unmatched junction bases: 10. This CDR3 spans 16 amino acids. Germline loops: CDR1 DFQATT, CDR2 SNEGSKA (reference sequence). CDR3 DNA: TGCAGTGCTAGGCGGACAGGGGATAGTTACAATGAAAAACTGTTTTTT. Protein: CSARRTGDSYNEKLFF.

The chain is built from TRBV6-1 and TRBJ2-5, with 10 nucleotides matching TRBD1. Germline assignment: CDR1 MNHNS and CDR2 SASEGT. V lost 6 bases to trimming and J lost 5 bases; unmatched junction nucleotides: 18. CDR3 size: 18 residues. The CDR3 loop is CASRTGQGFSGNRETQYF. Written as DNA, the CDR3 is TGTGCCAGCAGGACGGGACAGGGGTTTAGCGGGAATAGGGAGACCCAGTACTTC.

The chain combines TRBV7-9 with TRBJ1-1; D unresolved. V gave up 4 bases and J gave up 5 bases, with 11 bases separating them. Germline loops: CDR1 SEHNR, CDR2 FQNEAQ (reference sequence). CDR3 length equals 13 residues. CDR3 DNA: TGTGCCAGCAGCTCCCCAGTCCGAACTGAAGCTTTCTTT. This gives the protein CASSSPVRTEAFF.

This rearrangement joins TRBV7-8 to TRBJ2-2; D may be TRBD1 (6 bases). From germline, CDR1 is SGHVS and CDR2 FQNEAQ. Trimming shortened V by 5 bases and J by 3 bases, and 13 bases separated the two germline ends. CDR3 length equals 15 residues. Written as DNA, the CDR3 is TGTGCCAGCAGCCCTCCCAGGGGTCACACCGGGGAGCTGTTTTTT. Translated, it gives CASSPPRGHTGELFF.

This sequence joins TRBV7-2 and TRBJ1-6; D is undetermined. Trimming shortened V by 8 bases and J by 5 bases, and 16 bases separated the two germline ends. Germline V gene lookup returns CDR1 SGHTA and CDR2 FQGNSA. This CDR3 has 15 residues. The CDR3 loop is CASRRAGRNNSPLHF. The CDR3 DNA is TGTGCCAGCCGGAGGGCGGGTAGAAATAATTCACCCCTCCACTTT.

This clonotype was detected only a few times. The chain joins TRBV28 to TRBJ1-5; 7 bases match TRBD1. Germline-derived CDR1 and CDR2 are MDHEN and SYDVKM. Trimming at V came to 5 bases and at J to 6 bases, leaving 7 bases not matched to a gene. The CDR3 length is 14 residues. The CDR3 here is CASSLRQGSQPQHF. Written as DNA, the CDR3 is TGTGCCAGCAGTCTCCGACAGGGTAGTCAGCCCCAGCATTTT.

A few counts support this clonotype. The V gene is TRBV28, the J gene TRBJ2-1; TRBD2 matches 12 bases. Germline V gene sequence: CDR1 MDHEN, CDR2 SYDVKM. V lost 5 bases to trimming and J lost 15 bases; unmatched junction nucleotides: 14. The CDR3 has 15 residues. For the CDR3, the DNA is TGTGCCAGCAGTGCGCTAGCGGGAGGGCCGGGGGGCACGTTCTTC. Protein product: CASSALAGGPGGTFF.